This T cell receptor (beta chain) appears in the sequencing data of a study of control samples from healthy donors and cancer patients. This clone was picked up one time. The ends lost 6 bases at V and 5 bases at J; junction bases unmatched: 6. The CDR3 has 14 residues. CDR1 LGHNT and CDR2 FRNRAP come from the germline V gene. Generated by immunoSEQ multiplex PCR, the TCRdb table keeps only in-frame clones and is missing some. Altogether approximately 70,000 clones are present, roughly 90% being singletons, with the ten largest covering around 20%. Sequenced material: PBMCs. The chain has TRBV12-5 and TRBJ1-3; 8 positions match TRBD1. The sequence was collected from a man in his sixties with lung cancer. The CDR3 region is CASGPDRARNTIYF. CDR3 DNA sequence: TGTGCTAGTGGCCCGGACAGGGCAAGAAACACCATATATTTT. Variable domain in full (rest from reference TRBV12-5 and TRBJ1-3): DARVTQTPRHKVTEMGQEVTMRCQPILGHNTVFWYRQTMMQGLELLAYFRNRAPLDDSGMPKDRFSAEMPDATLATLKIQPSEPRDSAVYFCASGPDRARNTIYFGEGSWLTVV.